Below, one T cell receptor (beta chain) is given with its context. The antigen remains unidentified. The data originate from a study of identical twins. Regarding the study as a whole: Some out-of-frame alpha sequences were shared by twins, and these showed excess low generation probability. Interpretation of the results relied on cross-sectional statistical analysis and not on following the same donors.

TCRdb called the 5' RACE reads again in MiXCR, with one record for every CDR3 protein. Found here are around 490,000 distinct CDR3 sequences, approximately 16% of them singletons; the top ten hold roughly 0.42%. Germline V lookup: CDR1 SGHTA, CDR2 FQGNSA. The CDR3 totals 15 residues. Trimming shortened V by 1 base and J by 1 base, and 10 bases separated the two germline ends. The data were also submitted as part of a second study, on yellow fever vaccine responses in identical twins.

V is TRBV7-2 and J is TRBJ1-2; D unclear. The source material was CD4+ T cells sorted from blood. This sequence was found in a young woman in good health. The CDR3 protein is CASSLVGPINYGYTF. Here the CDR3 DNA reads TGTGCCAGCAGCTTAGTCGGGCCAATTAACTATGGCTACACCTTC.